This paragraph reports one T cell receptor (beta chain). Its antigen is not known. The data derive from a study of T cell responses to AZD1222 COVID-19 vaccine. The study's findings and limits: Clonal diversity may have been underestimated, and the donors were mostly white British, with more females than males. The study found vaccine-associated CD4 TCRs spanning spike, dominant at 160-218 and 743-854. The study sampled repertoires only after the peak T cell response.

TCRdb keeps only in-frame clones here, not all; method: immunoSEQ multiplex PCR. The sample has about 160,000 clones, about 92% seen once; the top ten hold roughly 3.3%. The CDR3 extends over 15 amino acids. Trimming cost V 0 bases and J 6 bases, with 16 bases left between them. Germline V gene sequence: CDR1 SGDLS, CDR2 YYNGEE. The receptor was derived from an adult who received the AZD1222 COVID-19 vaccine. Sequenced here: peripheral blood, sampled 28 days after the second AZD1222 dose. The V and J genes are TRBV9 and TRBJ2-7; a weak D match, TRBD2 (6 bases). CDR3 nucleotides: TGTGCCAGCAGCGTAGGGGGCGGAGGGAGAGGCGAGCAGTACTTC. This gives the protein CASSVGGGGRGEQYF.